The clone carrying this TCR beta chain was seen more than once but under ten times. Its specificity is unknown. The genes are named according to mouse. The read ends 1 residue before the CDR3 terminus; that terminus is restored from the germline J gene. Germline V gene sequence: CDR1 SGHLS, CDR2 HYDKME. V was shortened by 0 bases and J by 3 bases, with 2 bases between the two germline ends. The CDR3 is 12 residues long. This specimen comes from a study of tissue T cells after allogeneic stem cell transplantation. Time point of the sample: mouse harvest day 14 after allogeneic transplant. Each mouse received 10^7 T-cell-depleted marrow cells plus 10^6 splenic CD5+ T cells by tail vein. Study conclusions and caveats: The study did not identify alloreactive or antigen-specific tissue TCRs, and some clones might be persisting host cells.

Sequencing of TCRbeta CDR3 at survey depth gave sequences and template counts. Sequenced by immunoSEQ multiplex PCR; TCRdb stores in-frame clones only, minus some. The sample has several thousand clones, 45% seen once; the top ten hold 20% to 25%. The material sequenced was gut tissue. The receptor comes from a female BALB/c mouse given C57BL/6 T cells with graft-versus-host disease after an allogeneic hematopoietic cell transplant. The chain combines TRBV12-2 with TRBJ2-1; no reliable D call. The CDR3 DNA, read in part, is TGTGCCAGCTCTCTCCCCTATGCTGAGCAGTTC. Translation gives CASSLPYAEQF. The entire CDR3 protein reads CASSLPYAEQFF.